This T cell receptor beta chain was sequenced during a study of CD8+CD57+ T cells in acquired aplastic anemia. TCR beta VDJ combinations and CDR3 sequences were profiled from genomic DNA. TCRdb re-called the reads through MiXCR, storing one row per CDR3 protein. The sample records 55,000 to 60,000 distinct CDR3 sequences, 55% to 70% being singletons. Germline-derived CDR1 and CDR2 are SGHTA and FQGNSA. This CDR3 spans 15 amino acids. Germline trimming cut 5 bases from V and 7 bases from J; bases unmatched to any gene: 7. All patients picked for sequencing had shown, by flow cytometry, an expansion of CD8+CD57+ cells.

The chain recombines TRBV7-2 with TRBJ1-6; 8 bases match TRBD1. The TCR sequence derives from a human donor with aplastic anemia. Sequencing was done on a sample of sorted CD4+, CD8+, or CD8+CD57+ T cells (not recorded which) from PBMCs. CDR3 DNA: TGTGCCAGCAGCCGTAGGACAGGGCCGAATTCACCCCTCCACTTT. Residues: CASSRRTGPNSPLHF.